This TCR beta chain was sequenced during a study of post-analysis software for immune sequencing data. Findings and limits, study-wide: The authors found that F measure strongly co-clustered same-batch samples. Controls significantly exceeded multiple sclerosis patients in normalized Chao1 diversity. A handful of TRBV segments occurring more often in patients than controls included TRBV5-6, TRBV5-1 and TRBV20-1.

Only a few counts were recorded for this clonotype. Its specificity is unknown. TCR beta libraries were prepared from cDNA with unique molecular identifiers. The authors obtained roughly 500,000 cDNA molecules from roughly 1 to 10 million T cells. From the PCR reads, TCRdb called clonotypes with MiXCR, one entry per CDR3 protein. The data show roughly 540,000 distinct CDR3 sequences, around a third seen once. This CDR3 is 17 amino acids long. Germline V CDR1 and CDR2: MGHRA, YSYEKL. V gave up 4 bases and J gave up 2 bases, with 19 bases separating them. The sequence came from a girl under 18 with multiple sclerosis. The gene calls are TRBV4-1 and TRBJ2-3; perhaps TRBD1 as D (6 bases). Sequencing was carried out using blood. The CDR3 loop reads CASSPNLWTEDTDTQYF. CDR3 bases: TGCGCCAGCAGCCCCAATTTATGGACAGAAGACACAGATACGCAGTATTTT.